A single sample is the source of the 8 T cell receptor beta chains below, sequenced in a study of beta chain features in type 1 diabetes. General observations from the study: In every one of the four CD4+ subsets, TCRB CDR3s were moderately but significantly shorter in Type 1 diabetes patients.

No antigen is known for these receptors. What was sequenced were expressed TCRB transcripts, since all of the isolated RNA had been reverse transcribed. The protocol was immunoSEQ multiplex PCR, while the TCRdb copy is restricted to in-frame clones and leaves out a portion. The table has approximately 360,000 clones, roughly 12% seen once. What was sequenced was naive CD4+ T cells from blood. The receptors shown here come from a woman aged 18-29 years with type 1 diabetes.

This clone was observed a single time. CDR3 DNA: TGTGCCAGCAGCGTTAGAGGTCAGCCCCAGCATTTT. Amino acid sequence: CASSVRGQPQHF. This sequence joins TRBV7-8 and TRBJ1-5; D remains unclear. This CDR3 contains 12 residues. Germline loops: CDR1 SGHVS, CDR2 FQNEAQ. The V and J ends lost 5 bases and 6 bases respectively, with 8 bases between them.

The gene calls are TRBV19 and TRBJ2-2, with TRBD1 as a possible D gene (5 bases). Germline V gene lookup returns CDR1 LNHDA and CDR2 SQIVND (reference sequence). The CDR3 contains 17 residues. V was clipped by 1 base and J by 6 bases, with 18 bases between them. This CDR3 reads CASSIGGKGRLSGELFF. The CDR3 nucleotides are TGTGCCAGTAGTATAGGCGGAAAGGGGCGCTTGTCCGGGGAGCTGTTTTTT.

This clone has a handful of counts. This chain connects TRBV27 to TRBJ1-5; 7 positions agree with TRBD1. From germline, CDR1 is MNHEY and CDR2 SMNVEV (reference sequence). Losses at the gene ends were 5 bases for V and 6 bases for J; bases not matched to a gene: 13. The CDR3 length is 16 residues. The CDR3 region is CASSETGTVVGQPQHF. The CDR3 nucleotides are TGTGCCAGCAGTGAGACCGGGACAGTCGTCGGTCAGCCCCAGCATTTT.

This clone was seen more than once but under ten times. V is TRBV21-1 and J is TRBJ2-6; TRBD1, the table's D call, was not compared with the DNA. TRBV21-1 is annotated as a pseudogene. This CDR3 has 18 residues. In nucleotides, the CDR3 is TGTGCCAGCAGGACCAGGGTTGCCACTGTCTCTGGGGCCAACGTCCTGACTTTC. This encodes CASRTRVATVSGANVLTF.

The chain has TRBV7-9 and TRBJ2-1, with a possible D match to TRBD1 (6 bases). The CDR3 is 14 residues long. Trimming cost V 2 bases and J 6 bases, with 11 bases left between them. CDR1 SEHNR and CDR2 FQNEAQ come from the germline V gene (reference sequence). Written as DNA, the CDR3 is TGTGCCAGCAGCTTAAACGCAGGGGCCAATGAGCAGTTCTTC. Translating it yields CASSLNAGANEQFF.

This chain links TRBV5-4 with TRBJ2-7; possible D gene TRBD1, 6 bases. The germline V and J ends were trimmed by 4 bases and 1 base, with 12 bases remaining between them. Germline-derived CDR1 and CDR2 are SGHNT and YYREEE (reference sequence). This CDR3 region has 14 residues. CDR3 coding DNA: TGTGCCAGCAGCGGAACCGGGACATCCTACGAGCAGTACTTC. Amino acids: CASSGTGTSYEQYF.

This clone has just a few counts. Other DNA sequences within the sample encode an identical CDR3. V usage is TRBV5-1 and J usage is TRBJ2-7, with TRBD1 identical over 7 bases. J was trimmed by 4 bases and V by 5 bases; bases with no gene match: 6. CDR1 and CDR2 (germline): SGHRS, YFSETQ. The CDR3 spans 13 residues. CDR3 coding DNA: TGCGCCAGCAGACCGGGACAGACTTACGAGCAGTACTTC. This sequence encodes CASRPGQTYEQYF.

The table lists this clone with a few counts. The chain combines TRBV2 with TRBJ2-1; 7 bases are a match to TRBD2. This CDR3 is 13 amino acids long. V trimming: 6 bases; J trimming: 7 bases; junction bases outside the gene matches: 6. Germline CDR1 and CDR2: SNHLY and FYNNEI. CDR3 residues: CASREGLFNEQFF. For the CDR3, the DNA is TGTGCCAGCAGAGAGGGACTATTTAATGAGCAGTTCTTC.